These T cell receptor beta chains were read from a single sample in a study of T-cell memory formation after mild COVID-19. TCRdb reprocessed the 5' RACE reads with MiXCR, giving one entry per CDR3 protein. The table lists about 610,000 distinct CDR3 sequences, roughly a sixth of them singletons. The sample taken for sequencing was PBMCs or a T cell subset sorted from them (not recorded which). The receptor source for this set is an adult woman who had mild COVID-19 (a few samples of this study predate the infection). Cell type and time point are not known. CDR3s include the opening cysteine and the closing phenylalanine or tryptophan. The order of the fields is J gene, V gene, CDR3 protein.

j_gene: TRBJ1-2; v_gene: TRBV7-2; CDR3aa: CASSLEEAYYGYTF
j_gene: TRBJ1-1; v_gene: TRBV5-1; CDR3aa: CASSIGNTEAFF
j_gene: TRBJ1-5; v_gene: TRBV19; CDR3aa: CASSPDRVRSYGNQPQHF
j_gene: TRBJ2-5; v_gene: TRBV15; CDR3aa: CATSPSSGTGRRETQYF
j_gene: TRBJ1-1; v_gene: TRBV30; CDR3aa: CAWSVSGGRTEAFF
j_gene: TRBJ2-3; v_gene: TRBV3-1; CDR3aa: CASSQGQELDGTDTQYF
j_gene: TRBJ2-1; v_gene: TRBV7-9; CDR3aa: CASSLGGHLSYNEQFF
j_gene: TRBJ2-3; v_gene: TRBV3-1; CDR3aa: CASSQDLRDRRGNTQYF
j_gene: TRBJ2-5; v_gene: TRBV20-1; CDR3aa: CSATGLAGETQYF
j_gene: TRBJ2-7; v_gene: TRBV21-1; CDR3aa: CASRQGTGLFYEQYF
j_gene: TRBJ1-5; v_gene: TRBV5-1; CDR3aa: CASSLGQGAAEPQHF
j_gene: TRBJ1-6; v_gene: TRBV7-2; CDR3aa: CASSAFRGPVDSPLHF
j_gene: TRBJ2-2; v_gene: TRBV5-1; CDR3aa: CASSQGQGISGELFF
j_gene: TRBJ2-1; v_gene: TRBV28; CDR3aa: CASSGGSLPEQFF
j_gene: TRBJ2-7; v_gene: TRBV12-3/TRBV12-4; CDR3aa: CASRQAGVARSYEQYF
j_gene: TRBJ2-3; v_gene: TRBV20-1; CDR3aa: CSANRPRGPTDTQYF
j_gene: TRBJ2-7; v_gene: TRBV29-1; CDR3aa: CSVGTGPYEQYF
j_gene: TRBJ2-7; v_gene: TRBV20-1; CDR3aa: CSARDTRGQGTYEQYF
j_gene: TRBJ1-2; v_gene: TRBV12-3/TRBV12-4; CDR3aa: CASSFARSGDRLGYTF
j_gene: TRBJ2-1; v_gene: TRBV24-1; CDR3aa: CATSSPDRGYNEQFF
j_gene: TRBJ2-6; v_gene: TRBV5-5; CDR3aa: CASSLRAGAGANVLTF
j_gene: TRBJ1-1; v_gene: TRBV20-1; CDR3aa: CSARESGGSLRWIF
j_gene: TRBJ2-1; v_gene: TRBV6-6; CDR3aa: CASSASGNLYNEQFF
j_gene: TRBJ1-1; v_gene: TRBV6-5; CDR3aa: CASLLRGLHTEAFF
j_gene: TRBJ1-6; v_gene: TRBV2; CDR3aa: CASSPTDSKNSPLHF
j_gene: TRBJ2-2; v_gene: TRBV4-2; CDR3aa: CASSHQERQTGELFF
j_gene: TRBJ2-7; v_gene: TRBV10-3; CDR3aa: CAIRTGDHSYEQYF
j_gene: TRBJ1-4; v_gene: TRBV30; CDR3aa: CAWSAGGVYEKLFF
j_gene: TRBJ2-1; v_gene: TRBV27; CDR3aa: CASSLGTSGRGEQFF
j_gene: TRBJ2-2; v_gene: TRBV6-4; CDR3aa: CASSGTPGTGELFF
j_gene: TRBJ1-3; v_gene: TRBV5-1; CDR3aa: CASSLDVTSGNTIYF
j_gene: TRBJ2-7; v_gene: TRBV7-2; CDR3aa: CASSPSPGRSYEQYF
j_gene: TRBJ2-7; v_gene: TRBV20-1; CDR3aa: CSARDGGKSYEQYF
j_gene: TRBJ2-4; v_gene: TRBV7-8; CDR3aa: CASSLAGGANIQYF
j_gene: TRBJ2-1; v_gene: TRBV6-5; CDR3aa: CASSSQSGRTYNEQFF
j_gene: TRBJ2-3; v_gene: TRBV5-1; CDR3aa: CASSLEFSTDTQYF
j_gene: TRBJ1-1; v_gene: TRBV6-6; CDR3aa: CASSLGRHTEAFF
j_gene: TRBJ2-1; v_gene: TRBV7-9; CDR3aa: CASSGTGSVYNEQFF
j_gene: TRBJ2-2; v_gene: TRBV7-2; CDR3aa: CASSTHPPGNTGELFF
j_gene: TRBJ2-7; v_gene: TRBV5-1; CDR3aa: CASSPSGTAGEQYF
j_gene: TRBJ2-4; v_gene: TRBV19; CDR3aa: CATRPGTGSYENIQYF
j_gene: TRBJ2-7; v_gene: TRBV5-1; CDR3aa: CASSLAAGGLDEQYF
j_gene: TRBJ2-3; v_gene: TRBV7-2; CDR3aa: CASSYDRGGTQYF
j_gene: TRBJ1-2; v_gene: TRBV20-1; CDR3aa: CSARSRDRGYGYTF
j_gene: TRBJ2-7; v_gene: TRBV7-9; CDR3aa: CASSQLDEQYF
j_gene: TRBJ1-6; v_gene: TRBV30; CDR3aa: CAWSVGRENSPLHF
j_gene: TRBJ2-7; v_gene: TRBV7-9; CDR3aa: CASSLKHYEQYF
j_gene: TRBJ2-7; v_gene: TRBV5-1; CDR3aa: CASSPGHSYEQYF
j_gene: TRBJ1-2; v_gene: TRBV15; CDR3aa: CATSRDLLYGYTF
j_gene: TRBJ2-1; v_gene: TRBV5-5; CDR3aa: CASSRLVIGENEQFF
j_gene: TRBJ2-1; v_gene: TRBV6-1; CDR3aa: CASSESGTGGNEQFF
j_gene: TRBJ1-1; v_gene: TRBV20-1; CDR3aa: CSARSGPNTEAFF
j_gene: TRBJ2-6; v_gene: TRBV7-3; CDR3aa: CASSDTGGSGANVLTF
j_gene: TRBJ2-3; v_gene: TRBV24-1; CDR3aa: CATRDSLTSTDTQYF
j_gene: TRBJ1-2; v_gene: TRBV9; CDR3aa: CASSVAGGPGQLYGYTF
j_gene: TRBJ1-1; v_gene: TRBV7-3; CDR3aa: CASSLFEGTEAFF
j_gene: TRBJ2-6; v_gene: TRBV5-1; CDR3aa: CASSLRRTNVTRLASGANVLTF
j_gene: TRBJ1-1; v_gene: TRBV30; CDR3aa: CAWSVGWGAFF